Described below is a single TCR beta chain sequence and its context. Its target is unknown. These data originate in a study of blood T cells in healthy people across ages. Using a J-beta primer mix together with a sample-barcoded 5' primer, a second PCR was run for roughly 7 to 11 cycles. Each CDR3 protein is one row after TCRdb ran MiXCR on the 5' RACE reads. Of 1,500,000 or so distinct CDR3 sequences in the sample, roughly 59% were seen once. This CDR3 contains 13 residues. V lost 2 bases and J lost 6, with 11 bases in between. Germline V lookup: CDR1 SGHRS, CDR2 YFSETQ. Study observations and caveats: The donors' CMV status was not determined, possibly confounding changes in expanded clonotypes. Correlation between TCR beta diversity and naive T cell percentage was strong. Conclusively comparing naive with antigen-experienced cells was impossible with unsorted PBMCs.

The clonotype originates from a man aged 18 to 30 in good health. Sequenced: blood. This chain uses TRBV5-1 with TRBJ2-5, with no clear D. CDR3 DNA sequence: TGCGCCAGCAGCTTAAGGGAAGTGAAGACCCAGTACTTC. It encodes CASSLREVKTQYF.